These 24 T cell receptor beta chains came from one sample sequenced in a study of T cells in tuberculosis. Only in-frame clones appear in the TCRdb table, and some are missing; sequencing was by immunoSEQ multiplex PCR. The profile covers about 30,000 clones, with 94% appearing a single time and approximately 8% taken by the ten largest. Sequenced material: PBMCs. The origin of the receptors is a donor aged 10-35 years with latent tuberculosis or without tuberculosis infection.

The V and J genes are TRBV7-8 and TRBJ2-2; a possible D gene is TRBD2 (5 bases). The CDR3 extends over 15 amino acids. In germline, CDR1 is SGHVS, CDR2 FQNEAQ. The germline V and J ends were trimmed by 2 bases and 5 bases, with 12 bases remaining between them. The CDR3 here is CASSLRRTGTGELFF. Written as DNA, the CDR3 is TGTGCCAGCAGCTTAAGGAGAACGGGGACCGGGGAGCTGTTTTTT.

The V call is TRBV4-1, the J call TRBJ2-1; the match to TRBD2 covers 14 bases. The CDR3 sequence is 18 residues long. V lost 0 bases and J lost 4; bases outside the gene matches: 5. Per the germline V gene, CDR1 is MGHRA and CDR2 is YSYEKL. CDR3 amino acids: CASSQEVTSGRGYNEQFF. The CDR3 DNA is TGCGCCAGCAGCCAAGAGGTGACTAGCGGGAGGGGATACAATGAGCAGTTCTTC.

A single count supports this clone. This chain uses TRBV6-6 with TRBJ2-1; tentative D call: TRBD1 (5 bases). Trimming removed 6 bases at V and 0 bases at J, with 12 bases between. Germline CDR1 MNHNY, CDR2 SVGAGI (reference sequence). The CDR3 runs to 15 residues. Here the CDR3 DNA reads TGTGCCAGCAGCCAGACAGTGCCCTCCTACAATGAGCAGTTCTTC. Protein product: CASSQTVPSYNEQFF.

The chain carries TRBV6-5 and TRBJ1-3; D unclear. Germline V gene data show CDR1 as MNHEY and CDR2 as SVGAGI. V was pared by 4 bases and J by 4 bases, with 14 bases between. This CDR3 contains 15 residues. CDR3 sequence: CASSSRAAGGNTIYF. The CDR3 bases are TGTGCCAGCAGTTCGCGGGCGGCAGGAGGAAACACCATATATTTT.

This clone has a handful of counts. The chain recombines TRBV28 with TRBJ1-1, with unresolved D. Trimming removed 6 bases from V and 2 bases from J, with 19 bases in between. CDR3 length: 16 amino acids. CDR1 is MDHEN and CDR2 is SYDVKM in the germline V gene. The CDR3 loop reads CASRARILYTNTEAFF. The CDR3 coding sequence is TGTGCCAGCAGAGCGCGGATCCTGTACACCAACACTGAAGCTTTCTTT.

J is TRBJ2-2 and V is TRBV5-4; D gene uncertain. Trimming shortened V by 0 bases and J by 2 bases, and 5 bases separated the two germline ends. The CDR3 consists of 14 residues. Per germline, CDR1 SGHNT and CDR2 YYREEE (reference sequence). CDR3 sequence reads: CASSLDTNTGELFF. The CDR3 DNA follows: TGTGCCAGCAGCTTGGACACAAACACCGGGGAGCTGTTTTTT.

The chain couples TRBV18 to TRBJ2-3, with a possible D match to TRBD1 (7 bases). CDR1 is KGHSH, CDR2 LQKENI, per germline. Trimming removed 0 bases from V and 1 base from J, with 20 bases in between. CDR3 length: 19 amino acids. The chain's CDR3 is CASSPPFSRGTDRTDTQYF. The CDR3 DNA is TGTGCCAGCTCACCACCGTTTTCACGGGGGACAGACCGCACAGATACGCAGTATTTT.

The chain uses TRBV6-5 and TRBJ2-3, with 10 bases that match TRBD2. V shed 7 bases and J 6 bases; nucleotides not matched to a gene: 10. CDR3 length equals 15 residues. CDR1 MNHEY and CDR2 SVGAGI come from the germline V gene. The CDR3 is CASTPRGTSADTQYF. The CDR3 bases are TGTGCCAGCACCCCCAGGGGGACTAGCGCTGATACGCAGTATTTT.

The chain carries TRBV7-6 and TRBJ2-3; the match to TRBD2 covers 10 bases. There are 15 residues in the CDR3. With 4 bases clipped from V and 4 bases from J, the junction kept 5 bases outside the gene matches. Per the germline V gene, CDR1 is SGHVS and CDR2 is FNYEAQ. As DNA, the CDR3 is TGTGCCAGCAGCTCTAGCGGGAGCCCCGCAGATACGCAGTATTTT. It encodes CASSSSGSPADTQYF.

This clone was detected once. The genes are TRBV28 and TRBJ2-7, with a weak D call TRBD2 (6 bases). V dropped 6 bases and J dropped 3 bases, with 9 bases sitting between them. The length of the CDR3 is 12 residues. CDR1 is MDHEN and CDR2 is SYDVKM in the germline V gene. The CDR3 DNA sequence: TGTGCCAGCAGGACGCGGGACTACGAGCAGTACTTC. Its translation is CASRTRDYEQYF. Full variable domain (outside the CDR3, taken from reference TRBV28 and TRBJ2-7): DVKVTQSSRYLVKRTGEKVFLECVQDMDHENMFWYRQDPGLGLRLIYFSYDVKMKEKGDIPEGYSVSREKKERFSLILESASTNQTSMYLCASRTRDYEQYFGPGTRLTVT.

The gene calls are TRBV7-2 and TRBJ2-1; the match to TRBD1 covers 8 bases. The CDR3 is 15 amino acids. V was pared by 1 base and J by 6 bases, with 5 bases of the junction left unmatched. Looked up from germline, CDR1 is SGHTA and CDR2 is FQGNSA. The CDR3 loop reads CASSLVTGDANEQFF. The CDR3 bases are TGTGCCAGCAGCTTAGTGACAGGGGATGCCAATGAGCAGTTCTTC.

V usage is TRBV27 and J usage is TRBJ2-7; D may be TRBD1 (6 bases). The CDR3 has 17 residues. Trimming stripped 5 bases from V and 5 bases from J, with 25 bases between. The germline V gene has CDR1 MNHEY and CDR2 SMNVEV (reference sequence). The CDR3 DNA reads TGTGCCAGCAGTCCCTGGGATTACAGGGCAGTTCACGACGAGCAGTACTTC. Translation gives CASSPWDYRAVHDEQYF.

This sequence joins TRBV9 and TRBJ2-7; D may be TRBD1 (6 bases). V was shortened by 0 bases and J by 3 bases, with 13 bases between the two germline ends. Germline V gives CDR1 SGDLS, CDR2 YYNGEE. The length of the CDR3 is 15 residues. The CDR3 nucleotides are TGTGCCAGCAGCGTAGGTTCGGACAGCCTCTACGAGCAGTACTTC. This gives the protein CASSVGSDSLYEQYF. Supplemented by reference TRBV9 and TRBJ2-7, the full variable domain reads DSGVTQTPKHLITATGQRVTLRCSPRSGDLSVYWYQQSLDQGLQFLIQYYNGEERAKGNILERFSAQQFPDLHSELNLSSLELGDSALYFCASSVGSDSLYEQYFGPGTRLTVT.

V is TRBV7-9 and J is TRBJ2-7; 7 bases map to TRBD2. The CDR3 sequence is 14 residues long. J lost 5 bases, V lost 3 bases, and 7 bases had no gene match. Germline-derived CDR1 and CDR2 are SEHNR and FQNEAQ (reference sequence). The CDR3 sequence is CASSLGGSIHEQYF. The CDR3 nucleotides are TGTGCCAGCAGCTTGGGCGGGAGTATCCACGAGCAGTACTTC.

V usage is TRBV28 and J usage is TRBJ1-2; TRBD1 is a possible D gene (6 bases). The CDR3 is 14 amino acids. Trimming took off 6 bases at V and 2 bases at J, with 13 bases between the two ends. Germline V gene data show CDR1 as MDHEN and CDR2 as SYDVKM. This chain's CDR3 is CASRRIQGNYGYTF. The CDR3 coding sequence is TGTGCCAGCAGGAGGATACAGGGAAACTATGGCTACACCTTC.

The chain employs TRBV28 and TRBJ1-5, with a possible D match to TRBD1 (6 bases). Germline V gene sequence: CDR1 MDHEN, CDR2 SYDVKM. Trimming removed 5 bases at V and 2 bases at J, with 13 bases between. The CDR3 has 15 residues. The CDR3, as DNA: TGTGCCAGCAGTGGGGGGGGCCGGGGCAATCAGCCCCAGCATTTT. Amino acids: CASSGGGRGNQPQHF.

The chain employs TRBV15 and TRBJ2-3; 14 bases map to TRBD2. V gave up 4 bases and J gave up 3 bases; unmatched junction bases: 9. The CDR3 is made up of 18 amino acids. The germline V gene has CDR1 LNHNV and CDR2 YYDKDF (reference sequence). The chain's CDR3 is CATSTDPGTSGRTDTQYF. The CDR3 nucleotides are TGTGCCACCAGCACGGACCCCGGGACTAGCGGGAGAACAGATACGCAGTATTTT.

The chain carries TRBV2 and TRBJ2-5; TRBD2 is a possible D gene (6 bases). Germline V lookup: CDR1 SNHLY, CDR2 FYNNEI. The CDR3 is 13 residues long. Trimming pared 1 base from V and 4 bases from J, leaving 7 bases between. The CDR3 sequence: CASSEEAGETQYF. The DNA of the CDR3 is TGTGCCAGCAGTGAAGAAGCGGGAGAGACCCAGTACTTC.

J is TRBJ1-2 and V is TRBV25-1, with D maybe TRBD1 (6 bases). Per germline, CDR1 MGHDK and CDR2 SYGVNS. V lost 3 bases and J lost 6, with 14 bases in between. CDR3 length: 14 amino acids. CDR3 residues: CASSDLGRGDGYTF. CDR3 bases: TGTGCCAGCAGTGACCTTGGCAGGGGAGATGGCTACACCTTC.

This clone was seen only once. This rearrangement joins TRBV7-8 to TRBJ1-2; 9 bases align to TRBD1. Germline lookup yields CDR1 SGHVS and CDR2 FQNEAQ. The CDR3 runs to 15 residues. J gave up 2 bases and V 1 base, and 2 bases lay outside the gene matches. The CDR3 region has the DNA TGTGCCAGCAGCTTAGAAGGGACAGGGAACTATGGCTACACCTTC. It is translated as CASSLEGTGNYGYTF.

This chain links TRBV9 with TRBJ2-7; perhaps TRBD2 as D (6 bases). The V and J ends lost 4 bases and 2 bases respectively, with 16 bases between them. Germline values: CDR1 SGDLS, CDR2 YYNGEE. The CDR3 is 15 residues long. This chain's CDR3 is CASSTTGGDPYEQYF. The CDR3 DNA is TGTGCCAGCAGCACAACCGGCGGGGACCCCTACGAGCAGTACTTC.

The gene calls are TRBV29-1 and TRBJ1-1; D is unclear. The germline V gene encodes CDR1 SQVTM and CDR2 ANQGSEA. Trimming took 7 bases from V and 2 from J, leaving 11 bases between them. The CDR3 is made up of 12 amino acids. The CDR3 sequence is CSAQTDNTEAFF. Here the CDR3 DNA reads TGCAGCGCCCAGACTGATAACACTGAAGCTTTCTTT.

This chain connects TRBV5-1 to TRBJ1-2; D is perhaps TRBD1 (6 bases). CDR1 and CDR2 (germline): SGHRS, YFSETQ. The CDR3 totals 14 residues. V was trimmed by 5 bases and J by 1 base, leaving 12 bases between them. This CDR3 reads CASSRAQGNYGYTF. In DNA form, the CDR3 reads TGCGCCAGCAGTCGGGCACAGGGTAACTATGGCTACACCTTC.

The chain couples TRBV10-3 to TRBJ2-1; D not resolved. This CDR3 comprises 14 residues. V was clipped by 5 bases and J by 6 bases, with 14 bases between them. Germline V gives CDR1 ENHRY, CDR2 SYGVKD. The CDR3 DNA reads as TGTGCCATCAGTAAGGCCAATTCGGGCAATGAGCAGTTCTTC. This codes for CAISKANSGNEQFF.